The table lists the clone carrying this T cell receptor beta chain with a few counts. Trimming cost V 6 bases and J 0 bases, with 9 bases left between them. Germline CDR1 MDHEN, CDR2 SYDVKM. The CDR3 loop spans 14 amino acids. TCRdb passed the 5' RACE reads through MiXCR, listing each CDR3 protein once. The sample lists roughly 53,000 distinct CDR3 sequences; about 12% were seen once. The sample comes from a study of early T cells in non-severe SARS-CoV-2 infection. The clonotype originates from an adult who was a healthcare worker with PCR-confirmed SARS-CoV-2 infection or an uninfected control (not recorded which). Sequencing used whole blood, obtained at baseline. The rearrangement uses TRBV28 and TRBJ2-4; unclear D gene. The chain's CDR3 is CASSEDIAKNIQYF. CDR3 nucleotide sequence: TGTGCCAGCAGCGAAGATATAGCCAAAAACATTCAGTACTTC.